This T cell receptor (beta chain) was sequenced during a study of T-cell memory formation after mild COVID-19 (dated by TCRdb to about 2021). Turning to the overall study: Most TCR sequence clusters were specific to one of the two donors. Two young, previously healthy adult volunteers made up the cohort, one male and one female. T-cell clones expanding and contracting after mild COVID-19 in a couple of donors were tracked by longitudinal TCRalpha and TCRbeta repertoire sequencing. Overall results and qualifications from the work: The detection of some responding clones in pre-infection memory suggests that pre-existing cross-reactive memory T cells joined the SARS-CoV-2 response. Only a couple of mild cases were covered in the study, and larger cohorts including severe cases with pre-infection samples were considered necessary. Clones contracting from day 15 to 85 had balanced CD4/CD8 phenotypes, while a second wave expanding from day 15 to 37 was biased towards CD4+. Contracting CD4+ clones were located mainly in the CM and EM memory subsets, whereas CD8+ clones were found to be enriched in EMRA. Whether the second-wave clones peaking on day 37 were SARS-CoV-2 specific was not confirmed.

Ficoll-Paque density gradient centrifugation was the method used to isolate PBMCs. Instrument on record: Illumina NovaSeq 6000. cDNA libraries for TCRalpha and TCRbeta were prepared by 5'RACE using constant-segment primers, with sample barcodes and unique molecular identifiers added. RNA was extracted from every sample with Trizol reagent. Amplification of the libraries took two PCR steps, and the second step added a second sample barcode plus Illumina TruSeq adapters. Libraries were sequenced on an Illumina NovaSeq with 2 x 150 bp paired-end reads. From the authors' description of their analysis: Demultiplexing of reads and collapsing into UMI-guided consensus sequences were performed with migec v1.2.7. Using mixcr v2.1.11, the UMI consensuses were aligned to TRA and TRB V and J templates and assembled into clonotypes. A clonotype was counted as expanded or contracted only when both edgeR and NoisET called the clonotype significant, with the noise models trained on biological replicates. For edgeR calls, a false discovery rate-adjusted p below 0.01 and a log2 fold-change threshold of 1 were applied. As an exploratory analysis of dynamics, PCA with hierarchical clustering was applied to max-normalized trajectories of the 1000 most abundant clonotypes. Separately sequenced CD4+ and CD8+ repertoires were used to assign the CD4 or CD8 phenotype of responding clones. TCRdb passed the public sequencing reads through fastp at Q25 and MiXCR, retaining productive beta sequences. Entries are consolidated by CDR3 protein sequence, retaining the most common genes and DNA. These V and J calls derive from TCRdb rather than the authors' analysis. The sample records about 130,000 distinct CDR3 sequences, approximately 25% of which are singletons. The ten largest clones capture around a quarter of the sample.

This clonotype was observed a handful of times. Its recognized antigen is unknown. The record has no base qualities; no much larger clone is one base away. Its CDR3 holds 12 amino acids, cysteine through phenylalanine. The read is trimmed to its CDR3 DNA, 36 bases read in frame from base 1. CDR1 LNHNV and CDR2 YYDKDF are derived from the germline V gene (reference sequence). The V and J ends are trimmed by 3 bases and 3 bases, leaving 6 bases between them. The clonotype was recovered from an adult woman who had mild COVID-19 (a few samples of this study predate the infection). The sample titles of this study are shuffled in the database, so cell type and time point are left out; the donor was told from shared clones. Sequencing was carried out using PBMCs or a T cell subset sorted from them (not recorded which). The chain couples TRBV15 to TRBJ2-7; no D gene is confidently identified. Read as DNA, the sequence is TGTGCCACCAGCAGGGTTGGCTACGAGCAGTACTTC. Its amino acids are CATSRVGYEQYF. Joined to the reference TRBV15 and TRBJ2-7 proteins, this CDR3 gives the full variable domain: DAMVIQNPRYQVTQFGKPVTLSCSQTLNHNVMYWYQQKSSQAPKLLFHYYDKDFNNEADTPDNFQSRRPNTSFCFLDIRSPGLGDTAMYLCATSRVGYEQYFGPGTRLTVT.